This TCR beta chain emerged from a study of T-cell reconstitution after alpha-beta-depleted transplantation in children. There are many counts of this clonotype. Unique molecular identifiers were incorporated during preparation of the TCRbeta library. TCRdb re-derived calls from the PCR reads in MiXCR, one entry per CDR3 protein. Counted here are about 640,000 distinct CDR3 sequences, roughly 17% occurring once; the ten biggest clones make up about 1.1%. From germline, CDR1 is DFQATT and CDR2 SNEGSKA (reference sequence). The length of the CDR3 is 14 residues. Trimming cost V 3 bases and J 1 base; bases outside gene matches: 4.

The specimen was PBMCs from the stem cell graft donor, collected from the stem cell graft. The receptor was derived from a human donor who donated a stem cell graft to a child with acute myeloid leukemia. The chain is built from TRBV20-1 and TRBJ1-1; 8 bases are shared with TRBD1. The CDR3 DNA sequence: TGCAGTGCTAGCCCCGACAGGGGGAACACTGAAGCTTTCTTT. Its translation: CSASPDRGNTEAFF.